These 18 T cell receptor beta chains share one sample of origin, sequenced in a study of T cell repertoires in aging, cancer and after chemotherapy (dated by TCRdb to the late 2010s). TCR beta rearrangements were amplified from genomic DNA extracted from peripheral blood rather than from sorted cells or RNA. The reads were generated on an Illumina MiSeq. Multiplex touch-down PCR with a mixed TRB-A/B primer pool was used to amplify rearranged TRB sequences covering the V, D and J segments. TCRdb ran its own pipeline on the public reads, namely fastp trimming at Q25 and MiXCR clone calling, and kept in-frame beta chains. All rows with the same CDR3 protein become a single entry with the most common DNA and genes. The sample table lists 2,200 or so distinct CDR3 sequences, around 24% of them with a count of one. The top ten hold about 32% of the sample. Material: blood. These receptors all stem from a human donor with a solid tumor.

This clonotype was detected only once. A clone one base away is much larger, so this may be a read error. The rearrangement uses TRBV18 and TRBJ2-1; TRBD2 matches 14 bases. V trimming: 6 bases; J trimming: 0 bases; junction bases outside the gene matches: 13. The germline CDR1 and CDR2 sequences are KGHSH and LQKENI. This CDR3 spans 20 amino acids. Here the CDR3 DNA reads TGTGCCAGCTCCCAAACCCTGGGACTAGCGGGAGTACTCTCCTACAATGAGCAGTTCTTC. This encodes CASSQTLGLAGVLSYNEQFF. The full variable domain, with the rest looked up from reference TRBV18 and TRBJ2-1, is NAGVMQNPRHLVRRRGQEARLRCSPMKGHSHVYWYRQLPEEGLKFMVYLQKENIIDESGMPKERFSAEFPKEGPSILRIQQVVRGDSAAYFCASSQTLGLAGVLSYNEQFFGPGTRLTVL.

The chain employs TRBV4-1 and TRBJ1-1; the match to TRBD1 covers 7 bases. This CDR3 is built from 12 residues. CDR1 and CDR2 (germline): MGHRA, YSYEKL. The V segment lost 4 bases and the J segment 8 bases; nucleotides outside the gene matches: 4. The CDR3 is CASSLDRVEAFF. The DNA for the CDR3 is TGCGCCAGCAGCCTCGACAGGGTGGAAGCTTTCTTT.

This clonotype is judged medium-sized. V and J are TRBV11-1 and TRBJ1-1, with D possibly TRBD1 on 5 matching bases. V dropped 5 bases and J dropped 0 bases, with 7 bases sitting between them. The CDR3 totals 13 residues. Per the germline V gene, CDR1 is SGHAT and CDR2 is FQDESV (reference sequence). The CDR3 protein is CASSEGLNTEAFF. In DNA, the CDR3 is TGTGCCAGCAGCGAGGGACTGAACACTGAAGCTTTCTTT.

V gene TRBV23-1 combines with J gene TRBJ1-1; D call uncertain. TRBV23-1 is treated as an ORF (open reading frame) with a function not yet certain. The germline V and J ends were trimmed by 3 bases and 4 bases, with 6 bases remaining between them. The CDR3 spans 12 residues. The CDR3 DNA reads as TGCGCCAGCAGTCAGAGGTGCACTGAAGCTTTCTTT. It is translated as CASSQRCTEAFF.

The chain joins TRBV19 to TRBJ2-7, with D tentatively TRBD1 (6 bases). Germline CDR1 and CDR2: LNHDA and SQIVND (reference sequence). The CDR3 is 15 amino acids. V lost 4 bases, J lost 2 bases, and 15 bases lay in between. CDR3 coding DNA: TGTGCCAGTAGTACGGGACACAGAATACCCTACGAGCAGTACTTC. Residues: CASSTGHRIPYEQYF.

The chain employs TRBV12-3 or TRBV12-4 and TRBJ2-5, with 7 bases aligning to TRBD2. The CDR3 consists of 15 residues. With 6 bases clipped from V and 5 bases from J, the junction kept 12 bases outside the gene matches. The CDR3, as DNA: TGTGCCAGCAGCCCCTGGGGGGGTAGTAGGGAGACCCAGTACTTC. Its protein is CASSPWGGSRETQYF.

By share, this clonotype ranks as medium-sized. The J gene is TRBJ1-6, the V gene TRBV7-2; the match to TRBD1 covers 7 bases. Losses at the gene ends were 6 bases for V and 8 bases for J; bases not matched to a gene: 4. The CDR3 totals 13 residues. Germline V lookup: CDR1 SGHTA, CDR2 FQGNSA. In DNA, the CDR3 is TGTGCCAGCAGAACAGGGGTTCATTCACCCCTCCACTTT. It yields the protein CASRTGVHSPLHF.

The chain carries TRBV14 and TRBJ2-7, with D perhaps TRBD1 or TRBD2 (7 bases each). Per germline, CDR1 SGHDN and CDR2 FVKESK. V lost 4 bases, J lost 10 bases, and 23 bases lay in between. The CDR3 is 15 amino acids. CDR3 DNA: TGTGCCAGCAGCCTATCGGGTCAGGGGGGGGAGACACAGTACTTC. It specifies CASSLSGQGGETQYF.

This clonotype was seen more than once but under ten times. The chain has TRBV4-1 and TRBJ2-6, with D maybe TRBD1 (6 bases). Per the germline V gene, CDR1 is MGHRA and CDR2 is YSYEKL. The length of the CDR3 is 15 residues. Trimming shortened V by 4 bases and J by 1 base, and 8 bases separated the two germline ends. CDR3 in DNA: TGCGCCAGCAGCCCCAGGGGATCTGGGGCCAACGTCCTGACTTTC. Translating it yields CASSPRGSGANVLTF.

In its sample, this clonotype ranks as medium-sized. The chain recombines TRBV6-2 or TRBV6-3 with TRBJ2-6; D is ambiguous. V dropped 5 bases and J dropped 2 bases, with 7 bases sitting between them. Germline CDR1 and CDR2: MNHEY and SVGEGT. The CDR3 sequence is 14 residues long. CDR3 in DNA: TGTGCCAGCAGTCCGGCGCCTGGGGCCAACGTCCTGACTTTC. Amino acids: CASSPAPGANVLTF.

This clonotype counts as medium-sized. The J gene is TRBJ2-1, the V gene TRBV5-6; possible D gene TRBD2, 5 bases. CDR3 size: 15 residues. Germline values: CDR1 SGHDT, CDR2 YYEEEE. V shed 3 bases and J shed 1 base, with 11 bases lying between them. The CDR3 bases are TGTGCCAGCAGCTGGGTAGCGCGATCCTACAATGAGCAGTTCTTC. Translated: CASSWVARSYNEQFF. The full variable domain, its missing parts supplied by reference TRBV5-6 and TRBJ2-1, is DAGVTQSPTHLIKTRGQQVTLRCSPKSGHDTVSWYQQALGQGPQFIFQYYEEEERQRGNFPDRFSGHQFPNYSSELNVNALLLGDSALYLCASSWVARSYNEQFFGPGTRLTVL.

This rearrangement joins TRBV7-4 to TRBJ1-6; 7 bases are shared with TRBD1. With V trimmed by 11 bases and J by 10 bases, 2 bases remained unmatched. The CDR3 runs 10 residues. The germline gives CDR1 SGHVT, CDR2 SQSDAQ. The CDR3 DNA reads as TGTGCCCAGGGGGGCTCACCCCTCCACTTT. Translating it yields CAQGGSPLHF. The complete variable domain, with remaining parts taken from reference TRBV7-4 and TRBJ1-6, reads GAGVSQSPRYKVAKRGRDVALRCDSISGHVTLYWYRQTLGQGSEVLTYSQSDAQRDKSGRPSGRFSAERPERSVSTLKIQRTEQGDSAVYLCAQGGSPLHFGNGTRLTVT.

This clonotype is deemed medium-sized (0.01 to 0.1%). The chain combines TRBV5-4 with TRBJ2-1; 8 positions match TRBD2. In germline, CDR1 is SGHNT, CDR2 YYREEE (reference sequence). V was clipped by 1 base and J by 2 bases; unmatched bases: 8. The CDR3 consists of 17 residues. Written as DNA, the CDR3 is TGTGCCAGCAGCTTGTTCCTTGGGACTAGTGCCTACAATGAGCAGTTCTTC. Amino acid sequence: CASSLFLGTSAYNEQFF.

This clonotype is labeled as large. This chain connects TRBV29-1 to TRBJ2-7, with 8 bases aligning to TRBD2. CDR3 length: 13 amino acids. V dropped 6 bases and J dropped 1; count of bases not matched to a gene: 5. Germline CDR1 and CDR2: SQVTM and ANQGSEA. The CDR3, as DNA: TGCAGCGTCAGGCAGCGGGGGTCCTACGAGCAGTACTTC. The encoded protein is CSVRQRGSYEQYF.

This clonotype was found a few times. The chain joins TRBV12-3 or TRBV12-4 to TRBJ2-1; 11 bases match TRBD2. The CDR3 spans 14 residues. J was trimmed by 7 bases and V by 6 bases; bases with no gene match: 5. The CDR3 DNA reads TGTGCCAGCAGGTGGGCTAGCGGGGGGAATGAGCAGTTCTTC. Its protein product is CASRWASGGNEQFF.

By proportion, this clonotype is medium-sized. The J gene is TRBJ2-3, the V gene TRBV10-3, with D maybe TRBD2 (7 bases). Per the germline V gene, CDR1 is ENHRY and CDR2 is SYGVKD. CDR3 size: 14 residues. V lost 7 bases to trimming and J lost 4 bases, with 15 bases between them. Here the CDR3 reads CAITGGAVPDTQYF. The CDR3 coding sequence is TGTGCCATCACTGGGGGGGCCGTCCCAGATACGCAGTATTTT.

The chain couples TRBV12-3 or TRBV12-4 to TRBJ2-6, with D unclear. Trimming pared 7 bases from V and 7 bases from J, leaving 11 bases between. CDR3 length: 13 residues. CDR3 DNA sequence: TGTGCCAGCAAGAAGGGAACTGCCAACGTCCTGACTTTC. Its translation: CASKKGTANVLTF.

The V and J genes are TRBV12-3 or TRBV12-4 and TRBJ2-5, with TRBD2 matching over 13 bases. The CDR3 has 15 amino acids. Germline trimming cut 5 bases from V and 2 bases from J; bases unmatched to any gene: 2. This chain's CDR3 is CASSVGLAGQETQYF. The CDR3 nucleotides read TGTGCCAGCAGTGTGGGACTAGCGGGGCAAGAGACCCAGTACTTC.